This T cell receptor (beta chain) was observed in a study of PD-1 blockade in classical Hodgkin lymphoma. Unmatched junction bases numbered 10, after V lost 2 bases and J lost 7 bases. Per the germline V gene, CDR1 is SNHLY and CDR2 is FYNNEI. CDR3 size: 16 residues. This clone was observed a handful of times. Time point described: cycle 4 day 1 (C4D1), after around six weeks of nivolumab. Every single patient, without exception, relapsed after autologous stem cell transplantation, and brentuximab vedotin exposure varied. Profiled with immunoSEQ multiplex PCR; TCRdb holds only in-frame clones, not every one. The data show 25,000 to 30,000 clones, around 80% seen once.

The chain uses TRBV2 and TRBJ1-2; 10 positions match TRBD1. The material sequenced was peripheral blood mononuclear cells (PBMCs), taken before the fourth cycle of nivolumab. The TCR was taken from a human donor with classical Hodgkin lymphoma. CDR3 sequence: CASSERQGARSSGYTF. The DNA for the CDR3 is TGTGCCAGCAGTGAAAGACAGGGGGCCCGTTCTTCTGGCTACACCTTC.